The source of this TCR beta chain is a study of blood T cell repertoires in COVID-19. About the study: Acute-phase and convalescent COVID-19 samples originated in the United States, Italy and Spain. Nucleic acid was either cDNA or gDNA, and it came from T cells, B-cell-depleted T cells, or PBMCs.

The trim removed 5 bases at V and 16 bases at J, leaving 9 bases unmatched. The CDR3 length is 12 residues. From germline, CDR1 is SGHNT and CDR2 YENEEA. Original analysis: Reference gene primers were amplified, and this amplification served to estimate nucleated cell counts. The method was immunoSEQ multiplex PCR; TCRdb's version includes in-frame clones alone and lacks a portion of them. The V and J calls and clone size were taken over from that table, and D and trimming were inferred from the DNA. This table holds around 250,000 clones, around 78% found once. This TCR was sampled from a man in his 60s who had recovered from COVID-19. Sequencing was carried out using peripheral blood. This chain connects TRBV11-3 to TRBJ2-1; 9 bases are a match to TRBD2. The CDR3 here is CASSAEGTSLFF. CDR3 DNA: TGTGCCAGCAGCGCCGAGGGGACTAGCCTCTTCTTC.